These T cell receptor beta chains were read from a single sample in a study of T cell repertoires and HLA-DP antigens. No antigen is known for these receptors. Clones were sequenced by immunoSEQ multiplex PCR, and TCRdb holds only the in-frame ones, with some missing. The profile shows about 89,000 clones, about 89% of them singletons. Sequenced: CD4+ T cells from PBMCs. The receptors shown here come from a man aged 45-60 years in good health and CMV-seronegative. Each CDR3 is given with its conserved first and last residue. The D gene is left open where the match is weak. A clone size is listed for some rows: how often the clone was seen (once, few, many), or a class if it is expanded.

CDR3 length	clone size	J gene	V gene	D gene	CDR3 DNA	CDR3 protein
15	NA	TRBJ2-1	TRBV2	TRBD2	TGTGCCAGCAATGCCCCCCGGACTAGCAACAATGAGCAGTTCTTC	CASNAPRTSNNEQFF
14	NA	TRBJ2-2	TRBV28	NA	TGTGCCAGCAGAAAACTAGCCAGCACCGGGGAGCTGTTTTTT	CASRKLASTGELFF
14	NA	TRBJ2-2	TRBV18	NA	TGTGCCAGCTCATTTTACGGGAACACCGGGGAGCTGTTTTTT	CASSFYGNTGELFF
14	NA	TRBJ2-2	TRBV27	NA	TGTGCCAGCAGAGCCGGGACCCTCACCGGGGAGCTGTTTTTT	CASRAGTLTGELFF
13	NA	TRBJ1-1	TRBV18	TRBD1	TGTGCCAGCTCAAACAGGGGAAAGGCTGAAGCTTTCTTT	CASSNRGKAEAFF
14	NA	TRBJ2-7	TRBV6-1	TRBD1	TGTGCCAGCAGGTCCGGGACAGAACCCTACGAGCAGTACTTC	CASRSGTEPYEQYF
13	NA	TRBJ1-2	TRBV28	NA	TGTGCCAGCCTCCAGTCCTCATTCTATGGCTACACCTTC	CASLQSSFYGYTF
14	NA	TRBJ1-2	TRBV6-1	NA	TGTGCCAGCAGTGAATTGGAGGGATCGCAGGGCTACACCTTC	CASSELEGSQGYTF
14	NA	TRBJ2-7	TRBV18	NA	TGTGCCAGCTCACCACGCGCCACCCAAGAGAAGCAGTACTTC	CASSPRATQEKQYF
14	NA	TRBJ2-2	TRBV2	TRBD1	TGTGCCAGCCAGGGACAGATGAACACCGGGGAGCTGTTTTTT	CASQGQMNTGELFF
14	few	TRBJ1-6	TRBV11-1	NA	TGTGCCAGCAGCTTAACAGGATTAAATTCACCCCTCCACTTT	CASSLTGLNSPLHF
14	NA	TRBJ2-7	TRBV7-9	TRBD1	TGTGCCAGCAACTCGGGACAGAGCTCCTACGAGCAGTACTTC	CASNSGQSSYEQYF
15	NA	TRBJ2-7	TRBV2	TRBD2	TGTGCCAGCAGTTCGGGACTAGCGATCTCCTACGAGCAGTACTTC	CASSSGLAISYEQYF
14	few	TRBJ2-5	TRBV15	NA	TGTGCCACCAGCAGAGGCGGGATGGGAGAGACCCAGTACTTC	CATSRGGMGETQYF
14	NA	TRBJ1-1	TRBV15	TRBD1	TGTGCCACCAGCCCCGACAGGGTAAGAACTGAAGCTTTCTTT	CATSPDRVRTEAFF
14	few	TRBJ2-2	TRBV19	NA	TGTGCCAGTAGTAACCACAGGGGAGGCGGGGAGCTGTTTTTT	CASSNHRGGGELFF